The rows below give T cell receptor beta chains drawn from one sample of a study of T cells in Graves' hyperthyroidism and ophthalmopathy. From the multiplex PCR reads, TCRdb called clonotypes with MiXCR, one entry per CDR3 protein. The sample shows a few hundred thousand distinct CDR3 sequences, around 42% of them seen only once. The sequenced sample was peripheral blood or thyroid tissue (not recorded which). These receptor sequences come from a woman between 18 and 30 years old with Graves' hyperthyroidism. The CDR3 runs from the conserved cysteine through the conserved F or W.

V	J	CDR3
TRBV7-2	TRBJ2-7	CASSSPGQIYEQYF
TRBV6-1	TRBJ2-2	CASSEATGELFF
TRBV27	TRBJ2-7	CASSPSGLVEQYF
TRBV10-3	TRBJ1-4	CAISESKIVRPSGEKLFF
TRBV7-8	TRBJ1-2	CASSLEPGLDNNGYTF
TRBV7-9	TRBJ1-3	CASKGGTNTIYF
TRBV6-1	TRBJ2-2	CASGQGDTGELFF
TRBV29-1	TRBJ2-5	CSVEVTGETQYF
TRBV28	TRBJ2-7	CASSLEQLAYEQYF
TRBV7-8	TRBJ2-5	CAIAGGPRETQYF
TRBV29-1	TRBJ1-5	CSVEDGGGYNQPQHF
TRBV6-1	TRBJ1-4	CASSEMRPAEKLFF
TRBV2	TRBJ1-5	CASSETDRGDQPQHF
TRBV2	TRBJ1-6	CASSEARDGNSPLHF
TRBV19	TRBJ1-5	CASAIQGPGNQPQHF
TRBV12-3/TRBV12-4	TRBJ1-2	CASSVEGLGAIYTF
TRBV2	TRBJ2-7	CASKDGGGEQYF
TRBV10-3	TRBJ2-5	CAIRPGASGALQETRYF
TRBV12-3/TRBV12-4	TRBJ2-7	CASSFRREAVEQYF
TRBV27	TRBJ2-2	CASSLIRTGDVGEQFF
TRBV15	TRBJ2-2	CATSREWAGGSRGGELFF
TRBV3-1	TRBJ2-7	CASSQQLHEQYF
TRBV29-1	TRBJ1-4	CSVGTAPNEKLFF
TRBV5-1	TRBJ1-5	CASREDRAHEHF
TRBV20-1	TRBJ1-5	CSARPGGAGNQPQHF
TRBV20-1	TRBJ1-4	CSARDLIGDGNEKLFF
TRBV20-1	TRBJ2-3	CSFRLATDTQYF
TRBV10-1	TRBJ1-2	CPSSTMDRQDHTF
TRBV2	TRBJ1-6	CASAGQGQAFGSPLHF
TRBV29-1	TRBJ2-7	CSVAPDPGSYNEQYF
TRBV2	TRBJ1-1	CASSWDGNTEAFF
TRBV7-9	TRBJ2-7	CASSQTSGRDEQYF
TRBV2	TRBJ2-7	CASTGWAGGKQYF
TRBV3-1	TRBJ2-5	CASSQTSGILQETQYF
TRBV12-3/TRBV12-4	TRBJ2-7	CASSLWGYYEQYF
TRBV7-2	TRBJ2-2	CASSQREGELFF
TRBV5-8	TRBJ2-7	CASSLWGVTGRIGYEQYF
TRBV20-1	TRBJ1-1	CSARSLGQVIPEAFF
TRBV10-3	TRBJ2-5	CAIRDSGRLQETQYF
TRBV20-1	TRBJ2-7	CSARDRDGYEQYF
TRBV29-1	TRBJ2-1	CSTERDAYNEQFF
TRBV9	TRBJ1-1	CASSHLNLPNTEAFF
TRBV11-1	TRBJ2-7	CASSFYVCSARDHSRGDEQYF
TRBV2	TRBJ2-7	CASGRGRNGEQYF
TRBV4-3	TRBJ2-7	CASSQDEGTDSGYEQYF
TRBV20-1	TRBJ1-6	CSAPTGQRSPLHF
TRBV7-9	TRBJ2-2	CASSSVYEGVGELFF
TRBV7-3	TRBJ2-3	CASSARTFSSDTQYF